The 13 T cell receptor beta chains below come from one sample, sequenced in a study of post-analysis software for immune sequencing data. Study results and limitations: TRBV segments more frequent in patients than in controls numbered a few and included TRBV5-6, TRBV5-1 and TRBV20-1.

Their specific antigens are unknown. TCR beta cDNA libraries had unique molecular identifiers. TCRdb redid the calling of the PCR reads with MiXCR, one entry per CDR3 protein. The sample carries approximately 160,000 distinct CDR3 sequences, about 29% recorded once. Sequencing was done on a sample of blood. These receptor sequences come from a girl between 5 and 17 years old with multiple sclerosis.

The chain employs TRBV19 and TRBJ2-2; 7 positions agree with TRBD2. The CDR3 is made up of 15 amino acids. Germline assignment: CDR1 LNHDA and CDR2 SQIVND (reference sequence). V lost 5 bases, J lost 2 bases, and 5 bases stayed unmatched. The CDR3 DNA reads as TGTGCCAGTAGTGGGGGGGACCTCAACACCGGGGAGCTGTTTTTT. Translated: CASSGGDLNTGELFF. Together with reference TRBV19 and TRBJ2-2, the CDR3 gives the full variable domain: DGGITQSPKYLFRKEGQNVTLSCEQNLNHDAMYWYRQDPGQGLRLIYYSQIVNDFQKGDIAEGYSVSREKKESFPLTVTSAQKNPTAFYLCASSGGDLNTGELFFGEGSRLTVL.

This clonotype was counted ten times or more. In DNA, the CDR3 is TGTGCCAGCAGCCAGGAAATCTTCGACGAGCAGTACTTC. It translates to CASSQEIFDEQYF. This sequence joins TRBV7-2 and TRBJ2-7; D is unresolved. Germline V lookup: CDR1 SGHTA, CDR2 FQGNSA. This CDR3 contains 13 residues. Trimming stripped 5 bases from V and 5 bases from J, with 13 bases between.

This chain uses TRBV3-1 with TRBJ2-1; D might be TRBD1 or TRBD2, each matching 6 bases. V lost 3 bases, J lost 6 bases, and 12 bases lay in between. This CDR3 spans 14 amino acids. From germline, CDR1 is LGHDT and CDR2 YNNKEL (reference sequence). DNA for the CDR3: TGTGCCAGCAGCCAGCGGGACACCTGCAATGAGCAGTTCTTC. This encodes CASSQRDTCNEQFF.

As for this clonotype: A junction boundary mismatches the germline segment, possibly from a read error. The CDR3 here is CSARARNWPQHF. The CDR3 nucleotides are TGCAGTGCCAGAGCGAGAAATTGGCCCCAGCATTTT. This chain uses TRBV20-1 with TRBJ1-5; D ambiguous. The CDR3 loop spans 12 amino acids. Germline V gene sequence: CDR1 DFQATT, CDR2 SNEGSKA (reference sequence).

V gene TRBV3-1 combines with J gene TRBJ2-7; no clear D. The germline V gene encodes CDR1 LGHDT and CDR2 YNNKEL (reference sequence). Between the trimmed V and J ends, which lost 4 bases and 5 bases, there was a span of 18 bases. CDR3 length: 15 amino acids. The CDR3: CASSRRGGVLNEQYF. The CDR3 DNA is TGTGCCAGCAGCCGACGAGGTGGGGTTTTGAACGAGCAGTACTTC.

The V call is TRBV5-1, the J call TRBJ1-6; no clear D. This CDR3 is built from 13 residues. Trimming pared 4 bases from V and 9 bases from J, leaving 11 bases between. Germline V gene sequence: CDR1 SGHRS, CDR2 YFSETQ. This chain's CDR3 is CASSEGGRSPLHF. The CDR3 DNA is TGCGCCAGCAGCGAGGGTGGACGTTCACCCCTCCACTTT.

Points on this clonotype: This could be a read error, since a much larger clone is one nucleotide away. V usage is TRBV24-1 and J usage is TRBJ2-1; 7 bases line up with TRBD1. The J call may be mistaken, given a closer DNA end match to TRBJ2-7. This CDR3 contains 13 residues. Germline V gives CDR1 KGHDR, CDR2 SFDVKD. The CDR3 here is CATAGTAYNEQYF. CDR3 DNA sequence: TGTGCCACCGCCGGGACAGCATACAATGAGCAGTACTTC.

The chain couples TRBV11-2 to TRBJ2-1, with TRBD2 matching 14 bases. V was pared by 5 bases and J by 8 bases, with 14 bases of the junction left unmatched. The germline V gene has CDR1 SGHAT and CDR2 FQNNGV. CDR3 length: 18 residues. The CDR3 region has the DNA TGTGCCAGCAGCCCCGGGGGGGGAGGGACTAGCGGGAGTGATGAGCAGTTCTTC. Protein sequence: CASSPGGGGTSGSDEQFF.

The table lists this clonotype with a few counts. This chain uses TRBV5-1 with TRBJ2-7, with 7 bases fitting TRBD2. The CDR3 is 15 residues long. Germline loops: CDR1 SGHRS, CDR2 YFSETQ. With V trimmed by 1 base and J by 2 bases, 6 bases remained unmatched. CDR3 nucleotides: TGCGCCAGCAGCTTGTACCCGGGAGGAACCTACGAGCAGTACTTC. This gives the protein CASSLYPGGTYEQYF.

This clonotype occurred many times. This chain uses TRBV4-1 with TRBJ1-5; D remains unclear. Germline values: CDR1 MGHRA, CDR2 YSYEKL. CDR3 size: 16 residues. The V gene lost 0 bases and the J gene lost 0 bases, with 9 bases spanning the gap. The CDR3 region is CASSQDWLNSNQPQHF. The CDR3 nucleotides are TGCGCCAGCAGCCAAGATTGGCTTAATAGCAATCAGCCCCAGCATTTT.

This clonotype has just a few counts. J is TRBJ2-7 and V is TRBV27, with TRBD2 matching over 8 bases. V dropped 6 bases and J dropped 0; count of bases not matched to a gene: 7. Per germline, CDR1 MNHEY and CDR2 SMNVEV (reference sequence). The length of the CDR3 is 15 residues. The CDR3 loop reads CASREASGLSYEQYF. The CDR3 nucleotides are TGTGCCAGCAGGGAGGCTAGCGGGCTCTCCTACGAGCAGTACTTC.

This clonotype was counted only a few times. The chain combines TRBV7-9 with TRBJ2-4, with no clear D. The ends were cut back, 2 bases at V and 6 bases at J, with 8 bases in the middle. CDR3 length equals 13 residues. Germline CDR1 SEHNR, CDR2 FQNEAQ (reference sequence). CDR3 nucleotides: TGTGCCAGCAGCTTAAGACGGGTAAACATTCAGTACTTC. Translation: CASSLRRVNIQYF.

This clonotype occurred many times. The CDR3 nucleotides are TGTGCCAGCAGTTTAGTACAGGTTGCCGAAGCTTTCTTT. It yields the protein CASSLVQVAEAFF. V usage is TRBV12-3 or TRBV12-4 and J usage is TRBJ1-1, with D possibly matching TRBD1 (5 bases). The CDR3 consists of 13 residues. The V end was cut by 1 base, the J end by 8 bases, with 11 bases between.